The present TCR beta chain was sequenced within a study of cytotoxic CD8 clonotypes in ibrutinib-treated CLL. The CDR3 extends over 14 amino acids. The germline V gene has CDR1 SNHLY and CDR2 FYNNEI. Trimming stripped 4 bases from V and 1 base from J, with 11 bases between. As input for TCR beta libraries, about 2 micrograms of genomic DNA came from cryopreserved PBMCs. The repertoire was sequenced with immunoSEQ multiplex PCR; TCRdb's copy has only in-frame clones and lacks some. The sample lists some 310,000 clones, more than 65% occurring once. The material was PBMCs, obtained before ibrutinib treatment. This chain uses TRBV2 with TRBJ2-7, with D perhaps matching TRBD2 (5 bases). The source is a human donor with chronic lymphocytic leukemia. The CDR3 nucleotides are TGTGCCAGCAGTGGACTACGGCAGTCCTACGAGCAGTACTTC. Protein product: CASSGLRQSYEQYF.